These T cell receptor beta chains were read from a single sample in a study of blood T cell repertoires in COVID-19. Libraries were prepared by immunoSEQ multiplex PCR; TCRdb keeps only in-frame clonotypes and omits some of them. Of approximately 250,000 clones listed, 80% to 90% are singletons. Sequencing was performed on PBMCs or T cells enriched from blood (not recorded which). These receptors were obtained from a woman aged 40 to 50 who had been exposed to COVID-19. Both conserved end residues are part of each CDR3. Fields, in order: CDR3 DNA, CDR3 protein, CDR3 length, D gene, clone size, V gene, J gene. D genes are given only for firm matches. Rows give clone size only sometimes, using once, few, many, or a class for an expanded clone.

TGTGCCAGCAGTCCCTTCCAGGGAAATTCACCCCTCCACTTT,CASSPFQGNSPLHF,14,.,.,TRBV25-1,TRBJ1-6
TGTGCCAGCAGCTTAAACCCCGGGACAGGGGCTCCTGGCTACACCTTC,CASSLNPGTGAPGYTF,16,TRBD1,.,TRBV7-3,TRBJ1-2
TGTGCAAGTCGCTTAGCGTCCCGGGACATAAGGGGAGTCGGAAACACCATATATTTT,CASRLASRDIRGVGNTIYF,19,.,.,TRBV12-2,TRBJ1-3
TGTGCCAGCAGCCAGGGACTAGCGCAAGAGACCCAGTACTTC,CASSQGLAQETQYF,14,TRBD2,.,TRBV7-9,TRBJ2-5
TGTGCCAGCAGCATAACAGGGGCTTACACCGGGGAGCTGTTTTTT,CASSITGAYTGELFF,15,TRBD1,.,TRBV6-5,TRBJ2-2
TGCGCCAGCAGCCAAGGGCTGACAGGGGAATTTGATAATTCACCCCTCCACTTT,CASSQGLTGEFDNSPLHF,18,TRBD1,.,TRBV4-3,TRBJ1-6
TGTGCCAGCAGCGTAGACTCTAACTCTGGAAACACCATATATTTT,CASSVDSNSGNTIYF,15,.,.,TRBV9,TRBJ1-3
TGTGCCAGCAGCTCCAGACAGTGGAACACCGGGGAGCTGTTTTTT,CASSSRQWNTGELFF,15,.,.,TRBV13,TRBJ2-2
TGTGCCAGCAGTTTAAAGGGTGAGGGCTATGGCTACACCTTC,CASSLKGEGYGYTF,14,.,once,TRBV27,TRBJ1-2
TGTGCCAGCAGCTTGTTAGGGACAGGGTGGACTGAAGCTTTCTTT,CASSLLGTGWTEAFF,15,TRBD1,.,TRBV5-6,TRBJ1-1
TGTGCCAGCAGCCTAGGGACAGGGACAGAGACCCAGTACTTC,CASSLGTGTETQYF,14,TRBD1,once,TRBV14,TRBJ2-5
TGTGCCAGCAGCTTAGGGGGGCAGCGGGGGAGGTACGAGCAGTACTTC,CASSLGGQRGRYEQYF,16,TRBD2,.,TRBV7-2,TRBJ2-7
TGTGCCAGCAGCCGTTCCCGGGACAGGGTGGAACTGTTTTTT,CASSRSRDRVELFF,14,TRBD1,.,TRBV11-2,TRBJ1-4
TGTGCCATCAGTGATGGCTCGACAGGGCAGGAGACCCAGTACTTC,CAISDGSTGQETQYF,15,TRBD1,.,TRBV10-3,TRBJ2-5
TGTGCCAGCAGATCACGCGGGAGATATGAATCACCCCTCCACTTT,CASRSRGRYESPLHF,15,.,once,TRBV6-5,TRBJ1-6
TGTGCCAGCAGGGGACAGGTCAATTCACCCCTCCACTTT,CASRGQVNSPLHF,13,TRBD1,.,TRBV7-9,TRBJ1-6
TGTGCCAGCAGCCAAGACTCTGAAAAACTGTTTTTT,CASSQDSEKLFF,12,.,once,TRBV3-1/TRBV3-2,TRBJ1-4
TGTGCCAGCAGTTACGGACAGGGGTGGTGGACAGATACGCAGTATTTT,CASSYGQGWWTDTQYF,16,TRBD1,once,TRBV6-2/TRBV6-3,TRBJ2-3
TGTGCCAGCTCACCTTTGTGGAACAGAACCACGTTTAACTATGGCTACACCTTC,CASSPLWNRTTFNYGYTF,18,.,.,TRBV18,TRBJ1-2
TGTGCCACCAGCCCAACAGGGGGTAACGGCTACACCTTC,CATSPTGGNGYTF,13,TRBD1,.,TRBV15,TRBJ1-2
TGTGCCATCAGTGAGGCCGTAGCGGGGTTTGAGCAGTTCTTC,CAISEAVAGFEQFF,14,TRBD2,.,TRBV10-3,TRBJ2-1
TGTGCCTGGAGTGTCCAGGCGAACACTGAAGCTTTCTTT,CAWSVQANTEAFF,13,.,.,TRBV30,TRBJ1-1
TGTGCCAGCAGCTTACCGGGACTAGCTCACGAGCAGTACTTC,CASSLPGLAHEQYF,14,TRBD2,.,TRBV11-2,TRBJ2-7
TGTGCCAGCAGTTCCGTTGAGGTGGGGGCGATGGGGAAAGCTTTCTTT,CASSSVEVGAMGKAFF,16,.,.,TRBV6-6,TRBJ1-1
TGTGCCAGCAGAAAGGACAGGGAGAGATTCTACGAGCAGTACTTC,CASRKDRERFYEQYF,15,TRBD1,.,TRBV6-5,TRBJ2-7
TGTGCCAGCCCAAGAACCGTACAGGGATCGCTTGGTGGCTACACCTTC,CASPRTVQGSLGGYTF,16,.,.,TRBV2,TRBJ1-2
TGTGCCAGCAGTAGACAGGCGGGAGAGACCCAGTACTTC,CASSRQAGETQYF,13,.,.,TRBV6-4,TRBJ2-5
TGCGCCAGCAGCCTTGGACAGGGGAGGGAGCCCCAGCATTTT,CASSLGQGREPQHF,14,TRBD1,.,TRBV4-1,TRBJ1-5
TGTGCCAGCAGTTCTCAGGGCATACGGCCCCAGCATTTT,CASSSQGIRPQHF,13,.,.,TRBV5-6,TRBJ1-5
TGCAGCGTTGAGGGGTACGGGATCTATGGCTACACCTTC,CSVEGYGIYGYTF,13,.,.,TRBV29-1,TRBJ1-2
TGCGCCAGCAGCCGACTAGGGACAGGAGACAATCAGCCCCAGCATTTT,CASSRLGTGDNQPQHF,16,TRBD1,.,TRBV4-1,TRBJ1-5
TGTGCCAGTAGTACAGGGCCGAGCACAGATACGCAGTATTTT,CASSTGPSTDTQYF,14,.,once,TRBV19,TRBJ2-3
TGTGCCTTTCATAGCGGCGCGAACACCGGGGAGCTGTTTTTT,CAFHSGANTGELFF,14,.,once,TRBV30,TRBJ2-2
TGCGCCAGCAGACGGGACAGGGGCCCCGGGACTGAAGCTTTCTTT,CASRRDRGPGTEAFF,15,TRBD1,few,TRBV5-1,TRBJ1-1
TGTGCCGCGGCTAAGGCAGGGGTCGAGCAGTACTTC,CAAAKAGVEQYF,12,.,.,TRBV10-3,TRBJ2-7
TGTGCCAGCAGCAGTCTAGCGGGGGGGGAGGATACGCAGTATTTT,CASSSLAGGEDTQYF,15,TRBD2,.,TRBV6-5,TRBJ2-3
TGTGCCTGGAGTCCAAATAGCAATCAGCCCCAGCATTTT,CAWSPNSNQPQHF,13,.,.,TRBV30,TRBJ1-5
TGTGCCAGCAGTGACGGGCAGGCTGGGGCCAACGTCCTGACTTTC,CASSDGQAGANVLTF,15,.,many,TRBV6-4,TRBJ2-6
TGCGCCAGCAGCCAAGATCGGACAGGCACTAATGAAAAACTGTTTTTT,CASSQDRTGTNEKLFF,16,TRBD1,.,TRBV4-3,TRBJ1-4
TGTGCCAGCAGCCAAGATAGGGGGGGCTGGTGGAATGGCTACACCTTC,CASSQDRGGWWNGYTF,16,.,.,TRBV3-1/TRBV3-2,TRBJ1-2
TGTGCCAGCAGCTTAGAACGGGACACTGAGAGGAATGAGCAGTTCTTC,CASSLERDTERNEQFF,16,.,once,TRBV11-2,TRBJ2-1
TGCGCCAGCAGCCGACCCCTAGCGGGGGCCGGGGAGACCCAGTACTTC,CASSRPLAGAGETQYF,16,TRBD2,.,TRBV4-1,TRBJ2-5
TGTGCCACCAGGGCTCCTAACTATGGCTACACCTTC,CATRAPNYGYTF,12,.,.,TRBV24-1,TRBJ1-2
TGTGCCAGCAGCCCGCCGGGGAACACTGAAGCTTTCTTT,CASSPPGNTEAFF,13,.,.,TRBV12-3/TRBV12-4,TRBJ1-1
TGTGCCAGCAGCGCGGGAGGGGGCTACACCTTC,CASSAGGGYTF,11,.,.,TRBV11-2,TRBJ1-2
TGCGCCAGCAGCCGTACAGGGAACACTAATGAAAAACTGTTTTTT,CASSRTGNTNEKLFF,15,.,once,TRBV4-3,TRBJ1-4
TGTGCCAGCAGTCTGTCCCCTAGCGGGGGGGGTTGGGATACGCAGTATTTT,CASSLSPSGGGWDTQYF,17,TRBD2,.,TRBV11-2,TRBJ2-3
TGTGCCAGCGGGACTAGCGGTTCCTACGAGCAGTACTTC,CASGTSGSYEQYF,13,TRBD2,once,TRBV27,TRBJ2-7
TGTGCCAGCAGAGCCGGGACTAGCGGGAGCCCAGATACGCAGTATTTT,CASRAGTSGSPDTQYF,16,TRBD2,.,TRBV7-2,TRBJ2-3
TGTGCCAGCAGCGGACCACGCCAAGCGGAGCAGTTCTTC,CASSGPRQAEQFF,13,.,once,TRBV9,TRBJ2-1
TGCGCCAGCAGCCTGATGAGCGGTGGTCAGCCCCAGCATTTT,CASSLMSGGQPQHF,14,.,few,TRBV5-1,TRBJ1-5
TGCGCCAGCAGCCAAGACAGAAGCGGGAGGAACTATGAGCAGTTCTTC,CASSQDRSGRNYEQFF,16,TRBD2,.,TRBV4-3,TRBJ2-1
TGTGCCAGCAGCCCGGGGACAGTGCGTGGTGAAAAACTGTTTTTT,CASSPGTVRGEKLFF,15,TRBD1,.,TRBV7-9,TRBJ1-4
TGTGCCAGCAGCTTGGGCACTAGCGGGAGCAATGAGCAGTTCTTC,CASSLGTSGSNEQFF,15,TRBD2,.,TRBV5-1,TRBJ2-1
TGTGCCAGTAGTTCCATCGGGGGGCGAATCGGGGAGCTGTTTTTT,CASSSIGGRIGELFF,15,.,.,TRBV19,TRBJ2-2
TGTGCCAGCAGTCCGAAACCTCCAGGCAATCAGCCCCAGCATTTT,CASSPKPPGNQPQHF,15,.,.,TRBV28,TRBJ1-5
TGTGCCATCAGTGTTGGGGGGAGCACAGATACGCAGTATTTT,CAISVGGSTDTQYF,14,.,.,TRBV10-3,TRBJ2-3
TGTGCCAGTAGGACCCAGGGGGCAAACTTCTATGGCTACACCTTC,CASRTQGANFYGYTF,15,TRBD1,.,TRBV19,TRBJ1-2
TGTGCCAGCTCAATGACAGGGGATAGCAATCAGCCCCAGCATTTT,CASSMTGDSNQPQHF,15,TRBD1,.,TRBV18,TRBJ1-5